In this sample, the clone carrying this T cell receptor (beta chain) turned up many times. Antigen unknown. Time point in this sample: persistent/refractory GD, antithyroid drugs over 5 years with positive TRAb. RNA extracted from PBMCs served as the sequencing template. Graves' disease diagnosis relied on American Thyroid Association guidelines. Nine milliliters of peripheral blood were taken and placed in EDTA tubes. Assembly of TCR beta libraries relied on iRepertoire HTBI primers together with Arm-PCR of CDR3 regions. One entry per CDR3 protein, called by TCRdb with MiXCR from the multiplex PCR reads. Of roughly 500,000 distinct CDR3 sequences in the sample, 20% to 25% are singletons; the top ten hold about 7.8%. This sample was taken from a study of regulatory T cells in long-lasting Graves disease. Study-wide points: TCR diversity was lower in persistent Graves' patients (versus newly diagnosed ones). When disease was persistent, TRBV28, TRBJ1-2 and TRBJ2-5 were the favored segments.

With 10 bases clipped from V and 4 bases from J, the junction kept 11 bases outside the gene matches. Germline assignment: CDR1 MDHEN and CDR2 SYDVKM. This CDR3 comprises 14 residues. The starting material was peripheral blood mononuclear cells (PBMCs), obtained when the disease was refractory, from a patient treated with antithyroid drugs. The sequence came from a female donor with Graves disease. This sequence joins TRBV28 and TRBJ1-1, with 8 nucleotides matching TRBD1. In nucleotides, the CDR3 is TGTGCCAACAGACCAGGGGGCGCGGGCACTGAAGCTTTCTTT. This sequence encodes CANRPGGAGTEAFF.